This T cell receptor (beta chain) was identified during a study of cytomegalovirus exposure and HLA in healthy donors. Study-wide context: Previous work identified roughly 120 million unique TCR beta sequences from about 179 million T cells. Unique TCRs numbering some 93 million, obtained from HLA-typed donors, made up an early data release.

In regard to this clone: Its specificity is not known.

The V and J ends lost 5 bases and 8 bases respectively, with 15 bases between them. The CDR3 contains 13 residues. Looked up from germline, CDR1 is SEHNR and CDR2 is FQNEAQ (reference sequence). Study-wide results and limits: CMV serostatus was the sole immune exposure data available.

The PCR used 60 Vbeta and 13 Jbeta primers. Study processing details: Roughly 10 million shared chains were among approximately 80 million unique TCR beta chains counted in a later analysis. The assay was immunoSEQ multiplex PCR, and TCRdb's table has in-frame clones only and misses some. V, J and clone size reflect that table, while D and trimming were determined from the DNA. The repertoire holds about 160,000 clones, with about 77% as singletons. The chain links TRBV7-9 to TRBJ1-1, with a weak D call TRBD1 (5 bases). The sequence came from a man between 18 and 35 years old in good health and CMV-seropositive. The sample comprised PBMCs. For the CDR3, the DNA is TGTGCCAGCAGCCAGACAGTGGACGGAGAAGCTTTCTTT. It translates to CASSQTVDGEAFF.